This T cell receptor beta chain derives from a study of cytomegalovirus exposure and HLA in healthy donors. Whole-study results and caveats: Altogether, 150 to 200 TCR beta chains were recorded as cytomegalovirus-associated.

PCR employed 60 Vbeta and 13 Jbeta primers. The method was immunoSEQ multiplex PCR; TCRdb's version includes in-frame clones alone and lacks a portion of them. The sample holds under 130,000 clones, 60% to 85% seen once. Worth noting for this clone: Its antigen is not identified.

The CDR3 contains 14 residues. Trimming removed 5 bases from V and 9 bases from J; junction bases left unmatched: 3. The V gene's germline CDR1 is SGHVS and CDR2 FQNEAQ. This chain connects TRBV7-8 to TRBJ1-6; TRBD1 matches 11 bases. This sequence originates from a female donor in good health and CMV-seropositive. What was sequenced was PBMCs. The CDR3 DNA reads as TGTGCCAGCAGCGGACAGGGGGCGCGTTCACCCCTCCACTTT. It encodes CASSGQGARSPLHF.